A selection of T cell receptor beta chains follows, all from one sample in a study of blood T cell repertoires in COVID-19. This table comes from immunoSEQ multiplex PCR, and its TCRdb copy is limited to in-frame clones, with some not included. This table has roughly 450,000 clones, less than 95% appearing once. Sequences were obtained from PBMCs or T cells enriched from blood (not recorded which). The source of these receptors is a young man who had recovered from COVID-19. CDR3s include the opening cysteine and the closing phenylalanine or tryptophan. The order of the fields is J gene, D gene, V gene, CDR3 protein, CDR3 DNA. The D gene is left open where the match is weak.

j_call: TRBJ1-1; d_call: .; v_call: TRBV2; cdr3_aa: CAQGAVNTEAFF; cdr3_nt: TGTGCCCAAGGGGCGGTGAACACTGAAGCTTTCTTT
j_call: TRBJ1-3; d_call: TRBD1; v_call: TRBV9; cdr3_aa: CASSADTGDISGNTIYF; cdr3_nt: TGTGCCAGCAGTGCAGATACAGGGGATATCTCTGGAAACACCATATATTTT
j_call: TRBJ2-2; d_call: .; v_call: TRBV5-1; cdr3_aa: CASRTGTGELFF; cdr3_nt: TGCGCCAGCCGTACAGGGACCGGGGAGCTGTTTTTT
j_call: TRBJ1-5; d_call: TRBD1; v_call: TRBV2; cdr3_aa: CASGRDREGNQPQHF; cdr3_nt: TGTGCCAGCGGACGGGACAGGGAGGGGAATCAGCCCCAGCATTTT
j_call: TRBJ1-6; d_call: .; v_call: TRBV4-1; cdr3_aa: CASSQPTQGNNSPLHF; cdr3_nt: TGCGCCAGCAGCCAACCCACGCAGGGGAACAATTCACCCCTCCACTTT
j_call: TRBJ2-1; d_call: TRBD1; v_call: TRBV4-1; cdr3_aa: CASSQDLLGTVKGQFF; cdr3_nt: TGCGCCAGCAGCCAGGATCTACTAGGGACAGTCAAAGGGCAGTTCTTC
j_call: TRBJ2-5; d_call: TRBD1; v_call: TRBV19; cdr3_aa: CASKDRGRETQYF; cdr3_nt: TGTGCCAGTAAAGACAGGGGGCGGGAGACCCAGTACTTC
j_call: TRBJ2-7; d_call: .; v_call: TRBV18; cdr3_aa: CASSPGQNYEQYF; cdr3_nt: TGTGCCAGCTCACCCGGACAGAACTACGAGCAGTACTTC
j_call: TRBJ2-5; d_call: .; v_call: TRBV6-1; cdr3_aa: CASSERGRGYGETQYF; cdr3_nt: TGTGCCAGCAGTGAAAGAGGCAGGGGCTATGGAGAGACCCAGTACTTC
j_call: TRBJ2-6; d_call: .; v_call: TRBV6-5; cdr3_aa: CASSLQGLGANVLTF; cdr3_nt: TGTGCCAGCAGTTTACAGGGTTTGGGGGCCAACGTCCTGACTTTC
j_call: TRBJ1-5; d_call: .; v_call: TRBV18; cdr3_aa: CASSPQGRYSNQPQHF; cdr3_nt: TGTGCCAGCTCACCGCAGGGGAGATATAGCAATCAGCCCCAGCATTTT